Sequencing of this T cell receptor (beta chain) was carried out in a study of blood T cell repertoires in COVID-19 (dated by TCRdb to the early 2020s). Study-level background: Samples from collaborators originated in the United States, Italy and Spain and spanned both the acute and convalescent phases of COVID-19. The prospective study material was composed of cDNA or gDNA derived from T cells, B-cell-depleted T cells, or PBMCs. The dataset comprised deeply sampled blood TCRbeta repertoires from subjects exposed to, actively infected with, or recovered from COVID-19. A freely available public database, intended as a resource for researchers studying the immune response to SARS-CoV-2, is where the repertoires were released. Samples were obtained from the ongoing ImmuneRACE study (first 160 participants) and from 1,254 subjects provided by 6 global collaborators. The sample metadata nearly always contained a de-identified subject ID, COVID-19 status, age in years and sex. Where HLA class I and class II types were available, the types were taken from metadata supplied by the sample provider, not from assay-based typing. Here is what the overall study found, with its caveats: The quantity of clinical and demographic metadata differed by source and by participant and was supplied without curation.

Whole blood was collected in K2EDTA tubes by collaborating institutions according to the institutions' own protocols. For TCRbeta analysis, collaborators shipped samples as frozen whole blood, isolated PBMCs, or DNA extracted from either of those sample types. To note about this clone: It lacks a known antigen. It has no much larger one-base neighbor in the sample; base qualities were not kept.

The immunoSEQ Assay, a bias-controlled multiplex PCR, was used to amplify TCRbeta CDR3 regions from genomic DNA. For the original study's pipeline: Nucleated cell counts per sample were estimated from amplification of reference gene primers within the assay. Sequence reads were collapsed and filtered to measure the absolute abundance of every unique TCRbeta CDR3 rearrangement. For each sample, productive Simpson clonality was calculated by taking the square root of Simpson's diversity index across productive rearrangements. In its TCRdb copy, this immuneACCESS table keeps in-frame sequences only and misses some clones. Where compared with another copy, unresolved V genes explain less than half of these, and the others have no known cause. Clonal size and the V and J genes are those of that table, whereas D and trimming came from the DNA. The sample profile shows a few hundred thousand clones; roughly 88% of them were found once. The biggest ten clones account for about 0.7% of the sample.

Ends trimmed: V by 0 bases, J by 5 bases; bases unmatched to a gene: 4. Reading the germline V gene gives CDR1 SGHRS and CDR2 YFSETQ. Spanning cysteine to phenylalanine, the CDR3 consists of 15 amino acids. Kept here is only the CDR3 DNA, which spans 45 bases and is read in frame from base 1. The material sequenced was peripheral blood. This receptor was obtained from a human donor in a cohort sampled during active COVID-19. The sequence is built from TRBV5-1 and TRBJ1-4; the junction holds 7 bases that match TRBD1. CDR3 loop: CASSLEGQENEKLFF. The DNA is TGCGCCAGCAGCTTGGAAGGACAGGAGAATGAAAAACTGTTTTTT. Supplemented by the reference TRBV5-1 and TRBJ1-4 proteins around the CDR3, the complete variable domain is KAGVTQTPRYLIKTRGQQVTLSCSPISGHRSVSWYQQTPGQGLQFLFEYFSETQRNKGNFPGRFSGRQFSNSRSEMNVSTLELGDSALYLCASSLEGQENEKLFFGSGTQLSVL.